This is a list of T cell receptor beta chains from one sample in a study of blood T cell repertoires in COVID-19. Produced via immunoSEQ multiplex PCR; TCRdb's table is partial and in-frame only. The sample contains hundreds of thousands of clones, approximately 89% of which appear only once. The sequenced sample was peripheral blood. All receptors come from a woman aged 25 to 39 with COVID-19, enrolled during active disease. CDR3s include the opening cysteine and the closing phenylalanine or tryptophan. The order of the fields is CDR3 length, clone size, J gene, D gene, V gene, CDR3 DNA, CDR3 protein. D genes are given only for firm matches. Size is omitted from some rows. Given values are once, few, many or a class for expanded clones.

14,-,TRBJ1-1,-,TRBV21-1,TGTGCCAGCAGCAAAGGGGGGCTGAACACTGAAGCTTTCTTT,CASSKGGLNTEAFF
13,-,TRBJ2-1,TRBD1,TRBV2,TGTGCCAGCACTGCAGGGGGCAGCGGTGAGCAGTTCTTC,CASTAGGSGEQFF
17,-,TRBJ2-3,TRBD1,TRBV4-2,TGTGCCAGCAGCCAGACCGTGACAGGGGGCGGTCTGGATACGCAGTATTTT,CASSQTVTGGGLDTQYF
15,-,TRBJ1-4,-,TRBV2,TGTGCCAGCAGGGTGTGGGGGCAAACTAATGAAAAACTGTTTTTT,CASRVWGQTNEKLFF
13,-,TRBJ1-1,-,TRBV29-1,TGCAGCGTTGAGACAGGAGGTCACACTGAAGCTTTCTTT,CSVETGGHTEAFF
15,-,TRBJ2-5,-,TRBV11-3,TGTGCCAGCAGCTTAGGAGGCGCCCCTCAAGAGACCCAGTACTTC,CASSLGGAPQETQYF
18,-,TRBJ1-6,-,TRBV5-8,TGTGCCAGCAGCTTGGGCCGCGACAGATCTTCCTATAATTCACCCCTCCACTTT,CASSLGRDRSSYNSPLHF
17,-,TRBJ2-4,TRBD2,TRBV27,TGTGCCAGCAGTTTATTCTCGGGGGGTGAAGCCAAAAACATTCAGTACTTC,CASSLFSGGEAKNIQYF
16,-,TRBJ2-5,-,TRBV5-1,TGCGCCAGCAGCCTCGAGCAGGGCCCAACACAAGAGACCCAGTACTTC,CASSLEQGPTQETQYF
17,few,TRBJ2-7,-,TRBV4-2,TGTGCCAGCAGCCAAGATCAGATCGGGGGTGTCACCTACGAGCAGTACTTC,CASSQDQIGGVTYEQYF
19,-,TRBJ1-3,-,TRBV7-4,TGTGCCAGCAGCTTAGGGGTAGTATCGGGGGATGGAATTGGAAACACCATATATTTT,CASSLGVVSGDGIGNTIYF
13,-,TRBJ2-1,-,TRBV2,TGTGCCAGCAGTGAATCCCGCAGGGGTGAGCAGTTCTTC,CASSESRRGEQFF
12,-,TRBJ1-2,TRBD1,TRBV19,TGTGCCAGTACCGGTGGAAAGGGGGCGGTCACCTTC,CASTGGKGAVTF
13,-,TRBJ1-2,-,TRBV6-1,TGTGCCAGCAGTGAGCGGTCGGTCGATGGCTACACCTTC,CASSERSVDGYTF
15,once,TRBJ1-2,-,TRBV28,TGTGCCAGCTTTTCCCGTGGGGGCATAGAGAGAGGCTACACCTTC,CASFSRGGIERGYTF